Listed here are 10 T cell receptor beta chains from one sample, sequenced in a study of blood T cell repertoires in COVID-19. The assay was immunoSEQ multiplex PCR, and TCRdb's table has in-frame clones only and misses some. Of more than 80,000 clones listed, about 83% are singletons. Sequenced sample: peripheral blood. These receptors were collected from an older woman with COVID-19, enrolled during active disease.

The chain joins TRBV5-6 to TRBJ2-1, with D unresolved. CDR1 and CDR2 (germline): SGHDT, YYEEEE. This CDR3 is built from 13 residues. The V gene lost 4 bases and the J gene lost 4 bases, with 9 bases spanning the gap. CDR3 sequence reads: CASSIISYNEQFF. The CDR3 region has the DNA TGTGCCAGCAGCATTATCTCGTACAATGAGCAGTTCTTC.

J is TRBJ1-5 and V is TRBV7-6; 7 bases map to TRBD1. The junction had 8 bases not matched to a gene; V was cut back by 6 bases and J by 0 bases. From germline, CDR1 is SGHVS and CDR2 FNYEAQ. The CDR3 has 16 residues. CDR3 sequence (DNA): TGTGCCAGCAGTCCGGGACAGCCTTATAGCAATCAGCCCCAGCATTTT. Translation gives CASSPGQPYSNQPQHF.

V usage is TRBV7-3 and J usage is TRBJ1-1, with 7 bases identical to TRBD1. Germline V CDR1 and CDR2: SGHTA, FQGTGA. CDR3 length equals 15 residues. V was pared by 3 bases and J by 4 bases, with 8 bases of the junction left unmatched. The CDR3 region is CASSLSRDSGTEAFF. Written as DNA, the CDR3 is TGTGCCAGCAGCTTGTCTCGGGACAGCGGCACTGAAGCTTTCTTT.

J is TRBJ1-5 and V is TRBV28, with 7 bases fitting TRBD1. From germline, CDR1 is MDHEN and CDR2 SYDVKM. V was clipped by 6 bases and J by 0 bases; unmatched bases: 14. The CDR3 extends over 18 amino acids. The CDR3 region has the DNA TGTGCCAGCAGCCCTTTGGGGACAGACTCATTTAGCAATCAGCCCCAGCATTTT. Protein product: CASSPLGTDSFSNQPQHF.

J is TRBJ2-5 and V is TRBV6-5, with 8 nucleotides matching TRBD1. CDR3 length: 14 amino acids. Germline V lookup: CDR1 MNHEY, CDR2 SVGAGI. Losses at the gene ends were 2 bases for V and 5 bases for J; bases not matched to a gene: 4. This CDR3 reads CASSYRDRWETQYF. The DNA for the CDR3 is TGTGCCAGCAGTTACCGGGACAGGTGGGAGACCCAGTACTTC.

This sequence joins TRBV18 and TRBJ2-2; D not certain. CDR3 length equals 15 residues. Trimming removed 1 base from V and 1 base from J, with 7 bases in between. CDR1 is KGHSH and CDR2 is LQKENI in the germline V gene. The CDR3 DNA reads as TGTGCCAGCTCACCACTGGCTCAGAACACCGGGGAGCTGTTTTTT. This gives the protein CASSPLAQNTGELFF.

This chain links TRBV3-1 (or the pseudogene TRBV3-2) with TRBJ1-1; maybe TRBD1 (6 bases). The CDR3 extends over 12 amino acids. The V end was cut by 1 base, the J end by 13 bases, with 13 bases between. Germline V gives CDR1 LGHDT, CDR2 YNNKEL (reference sequence). CDR3 DNA sequence: TGTGCCAGCAGCCAAGGGGCCAGGGGTATTTTCTTT. This gives the protein CASSQGARGIFF.

The CDR3 DNA reads TGTGCCAGCAGCTTAGGTAGGACTAGCGGCAATGAGCAGTTCTTC. This gives the protein CASSLGRTSGNEQFF. The chain carries TRBV7-2 and TRBJ2-1, with 10 bases fitting TRBD2. V shed 1 base and J 6 bases; nucleotides not matched to a gene: 3. The CDR3 runs to 15 residues. From germline, CDR1 is SGHTA and CDR2 FQGNSA.

The chain carries TRBV19 and TRBJ1-6; D perhaps matches TRBD1 (5 bases). The V and J ends lost 7 bases and 5 bases respectively, with 9 bases between them. The CDR3 is 13 residues long. Germline CDR1 is LNHDA and CDR2 is SQIVND (reference sequence). Here the CDR3 reads CASIGAHNSPLHF. In DNA form, the CDR3 reads TGTGCCAGTATTGGGGCCCATAATTCACCCCTCCACTTT.

The genes are TRBV10-3 and TRBJ2-1; TRBD2 matches 14 bases. Germline trimming cut 2 bases from V and 6 bases from J; bases unmatched to any gene: 3. The CDR3 covers 16 residues. Germline V gives CDR1 ENHRY, CDR2 SYGVKD. CDR3 loop: CAISEPTSGGGNEQFF. For the CDR3, the DNA is TGTGCCATCAGTGAGCCGACTAGCGGGGGGGGCAATGAGCAGTTCTTC.